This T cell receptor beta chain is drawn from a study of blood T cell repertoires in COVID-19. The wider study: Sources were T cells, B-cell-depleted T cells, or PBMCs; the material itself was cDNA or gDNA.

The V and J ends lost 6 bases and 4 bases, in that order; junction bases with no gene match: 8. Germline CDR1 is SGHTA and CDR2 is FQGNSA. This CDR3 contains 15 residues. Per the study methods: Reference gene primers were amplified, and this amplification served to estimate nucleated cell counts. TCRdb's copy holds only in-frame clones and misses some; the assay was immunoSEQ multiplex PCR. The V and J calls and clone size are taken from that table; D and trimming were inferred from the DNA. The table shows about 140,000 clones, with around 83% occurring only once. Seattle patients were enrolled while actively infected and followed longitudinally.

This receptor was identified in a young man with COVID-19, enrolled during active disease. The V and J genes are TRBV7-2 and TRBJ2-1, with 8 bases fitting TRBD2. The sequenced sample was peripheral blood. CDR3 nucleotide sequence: TGTGCCAGCAGTCTAAGCGGGAGCTCGTACAATGAGCAGTTCTTC. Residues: CASSLSGSSYNEQFF.